This entry lists 13 T cell receptor beta chains sequenced from one sample in a study of tissue T cells after allogeneic stem cell transplantation. Using immunoSEQ multiplex PCR, the repertoire was profiled, and TCRdb retains in-frame clones only, with some absent. The sample has about 7,300 clones; roughly 79% are singletons. The sequencing used skin, collected at autopsy. These TCRs come from a male patient at least 60 years old with steroid-refractory graft-versus-host disease after an allogeneic stem cell transplant. Some T cells here may be from the graft donor.

This chain links TRBV5-1 with TRBJ1-3, with unresolved D. CDR3 length: 16 residues. Germline CDR1 is SGHRS and CDR2 is YFSETQ. The V and J ends lost 0 bases and 0 bases respectively, with 10 bases between them. The CDR3 sequence is CASSLDVVGSGNTIYF. In DNA, the CDR3 is TGCGCCAGCAGCTTGGACGTAGTGGGCTCTGGAAACACCATATATTTT.

A single count supports this clone. This sequence joins TRBV6-2 or TRBV6-3 and TRBJ1-1; possible D gene TRBD1, 6 bases. Trimming removed 2 bases from V and 8 bases from J, with 15 bases in between. Per germline, CDR1 MNHEY and CDR2 SVGEGT. This CDR3 comprises 14 residues. The CDR3 spells CASSYARGQGEAFF. The CDR3 DNA reads as TGTGCCAGCAGTTACGCTAGGGGCCAGGGGGAAGCTTTCTTT.

The rearrangement uses TRBV2 and TRBJ2-7; 12 bases align to TRBD2. The CDR3 has 12 residues. The V gene's germline CDR1 is SNHLY and CDR2 FYNNEI. With 6 bases clipped from V and 13 bases from J, the junction kept 7 bases outside the gene matches. The CDR3 here is CASSKLAGGYYF. Here the CDR3 DNA reads TGTGCCAGCAGCAAACTAGCGGGGGGTTACTACTTC.

The rearrangement joins TRBV30 to TRBJ1-1; D is ambiguous. CDR3 length: 13 amino acids. Per germline, CDR1 GTSNPN and CDR2 SVGIG (reference sequence). The V gene lost 7 bases and the J gene lost 0 bases, with 12 bases spanning the gap. CDR3 sequence: CASGRVMNTEAFF. CDR3 coding DNA: TGTGCCTCAGGACGGGTTATGAACACTGAAGCTTTCTTT.

J is TRBJ2-1 and V is TRBV7-4; D unresolved. The CDR3 sequence is 16 residues long. Germline assignment: CDR1 SGHVT and CDR2 SQSDAQ. The ends were cut back, 1 base at V and 0 bases at J, with 10 bases in the middle. CDR3 in amino acids: CASSLVKGPSYNEQFF. CDR3 DNA: TGTGCCAGCAGCTTAGTGAAGGGTCCCTCCTACAATGAGCAGTTCTTC.

The rearrangement uses TRBV7-9 and TRBJ2-1; possible D gene TRBD2, 6 bases. Germline CDR1 SEHNR, CDR2 FQNEAQ (reference sequence). V was trimmed by 5 bases and J by 4 bases, leaving 15 bases between them. This CDR3 is built from 15 residues. CDR3 amino acids: CASSQTGTLYNEQFF. As DNA, the CDR3 is TGTGCCAGCAGCCAAACCGGGACTCTATACAATGAGCAGTTCTTC. Full variable domain (rest looked up from reference TRBV7-9 and TRBJ2-1): DTGVSQNPRHKITKRGQNVTFRCDPISEHNRLYWYRQTLGQGPEFLTYFQNEAQLEKSRLLSDRFSAERPKGSFSTLEIQRTEQGDSAMYLCASSQTGTLYNEQFFGPGTRLTVL.

The chain joins TRBV19 to TRBJ2-6, with TRBD1 as a possible D gene (5 bases). The CDR3 is 18 amino acids. Trimming cost V 1 base and J 0 bases, with 13 bases left between them. Per germline, CDR1 LNHDA and CDR2 SQIVND (reference sequence). CDR3 residues: CASSIALQELSGANVLTF. The CDR3 coding sequence is TGTGCCAGTAGTATAGCTCTACAGGAGCTCTCTGGGGCCAACGTCCTGACTTTC.

The chain is built from TRBV30 and TRBJ2-7; D is unresolved. CDR3 length equals 12 residues. Germline V lookup: CDR1 GTSNPN, CDR2 SVGIG (reference sequence). Trimming left V 3 bases short and J 3 bases short, with 9 bases between. CDR3 sequence (DNA): TGTGCCTGGAGCCCAGTCGGCTACGAGCAGTACTTC. It translates to CAWSPVGYEQYF.

This clone was detected only a few times. The genes are TRBV10-3 and TRBJ2-5; 10 bases are a match to TRBD2. The CDR3 sequence is 13 residues long. Per germline, CDR1 ENHRY and CDR2 SYGVKD. V lost 9 bases, J lost 7 bases, and 8 bases stayed unmatched. DNA of the CDR3: TGTGCCATTGGGACTAGCGAAGGTGGGACCCAGTACTTC. Its translation is CAIGTSEGGTQYF.

This sequence joins TRBV13 and TRBJ1-5; D is uncertain. V was clipped by 2 bases and J by 6 bases, with 5 bases between them. Per the germline V gene, CDR1 is PRHDT and CDR2 is FYEKMQ (reference sequence). The CDR3 is made up of 12 amino acids. This CDR3 is CASSLHPQPQHF. The CDR3 DNA reads TGTGCCAGCAGCTTACATCCTCAGCCCCAGCATTTT.

This chain connects TRBV5-1 to TRBJ2-7; TRBD1 or TRBD2 may be the D gene (5 bases each). The CDR3 runs to 14 residues. The germline gives CDR1 SGHRS, CDR2 YFSETQ. Trimming left V 6 bases short and J 1 base short, with 14 bases between. The CDR3: CASTRDVRSYEQYF. The CDR3 DNA sequence: TGCGCCAGCACCCGGGACGTTCGTTCCTACGAGCAGTACTTC.

The chain uses TRBV2 and TRBJ2-3, with D perhaps given as TRBD1 or TRBD2 (6 bases each). The CDR3 is 16 residues long. V was shortened by 3 bases and J by 4 bases, with 17 bases between the two germline ends. Germline CDR1 SNHLY, CDR2 FYNNEI. CDR3 loop: CASSDGSKGGPDTQYF. In DNA, the CDR3 is TGTGCCAGCAGTGACGGCTCCAAGGGGGGTCCAGATACGCAGTATTTT.

V gene TRBV30 combines with J gene TRBJ2-2; D could derive from TRBD1 or TRBD2 (5 bases each). The CDR3 has 18 amino acids. CDR1 and CDR2 from the germline V gene are GTSNPN and SVGIG (reference sequence). Trimming stripped 0 bases from V and 4 bases from J, with 21 bases between. In nucleotides, the CDR3 is TGTGCCTGGAGTGTAAGATGGGGGTCCGATGAGACCACCGGGGAGCTGTTTTTT. It codes for CAWSVRWGSDETTGELFF.